The 3 T cell receptor beta chains presented below share a single source sample, sequenced in a study of metastatic and nonmetastatic thyroid tumors. TCRdb called clones again from the PCR reads with MiXCR. The profile covers 9,500 or so clones, with roughly 30% appearing a single time and more than 4.5% taken by the ten largest. All patients were treatment-naive before thyroid surgery. The specimen was tumor tissue. The receptor set was obtained from a female donor with papillary thyroid cancer or a benign thyroid nodule (not recorded which). Some clones in this sample may be carry-over from other donors' samples.

The CDR3 coding sequence is TGTGCCAGTAAACCTCGACATCTTGACAATCAGCCCCAGCATTTT. This encodes CASKPRHLDNQPQHF. This sequence joins TRBV5-3 and TRBJ1-5, with unresolved D. TRBV5-3 is labeled an ORF, and its function is uncertain. This CDR3 contains 15 residues. Trimming took 8 bases from V and 3 from J, leaving 18 bases between them.

By sample share, this clone is medium-sized. CDR3 in DNA: TGTGCCAGCAGCCCTGGGACTAGCGGCTCTTACACAGATACGCAGTATTTT. Its translation: CASSPGTSGSYTDTQYF. The chain employs TRBV6-2 or TRBV6-3 and TRBJ2-3; 11 nucleotides line up with TRBD2. Germline V gives CDR1 MNHEY, CDR2 SVGEGT. This CDR3 spans 17 amino acids. After removal of 6 bases from V and 2 bases from J, the junction contained 10 bases not matched to a gene.

This chain joins TRBV6-5 and TRBJ1-2; TRBD1 might be the D (6 bases). This CDR3 has 11 residues. Trimming removed 6 bases at V and 10 bases at J, with 12 bases between. CDR1 is MNHEY and CDR2 is SVGAGI in the germline V gene. The DNA for the CDR3 is TGTGCCAGCAGCCGGGACAACAACTACACCTTC. It translates to CASSRDNNYTF.